The source of this TCR beta chain is a study of blood T cell repertoires in COVID-19. For the study at large: Donors in the United States, Italy and Spain gave samples during acute or convalescent COVID-19.

TCRdb keeps only in-frame clones here, not all; method: immunoSEQ multiplex PCR. Found here are some 90,000 clones, approximately 82% of them singletons; the top ten hold about a tenth. This clone was picked up one time. The CDR3 runs to 13 residues. V lost 6 bases and J lost 1, with 10 bases in between. Looked up from germline, CDR1 is SGHDT and CDR2 is YYEEEE. Sequences were obtained from peripheral blood. The chain carries TRBV5-6 and TRBJ2-5; D may be TRBD1 (5 bases). The sequence was obtained from a man aged 65-85 years with active or convalescent COVID-19. The CDR3 DNA follows: TGTGCCAGCACCAGACAGCTCCAAGAGACCCAGTACTTC. Protein: CASTRQLQETQYF.